Below, 25 T cell receptor beta chains from the same sample are listed, as sequenced in a study of T cells in Graves' hyperthyroidism and ophthalmopathy. Using RNA transcripts as the source, TCR beta CDR3 regions were amplified. During a first-round RT-PCR of the TCR CDR3, the HTBI primer set was used. TCRdb re-called the multiplex PCR reads with MiXCR, one entry per CDR3 protein. The table lists a few hundred thousand distinct CDR3 sequences, approximately 14% of them singletons. Sequencing input: blood. The receptor set was obtained from a woman in her 30s with Graves' ophthalmopathy.

In regard to this clonotype: A much larger clone lies a single base off, so this may be a read error. This sequence joins TRBV7-9 and TRBJ2-7; 9 bases line up with TRBD2. The CDR3 is 15 amino acids. The J segment lost 6 bases and the V segment lost 6 bases, leaving 12 bases of the junction unmatched. Germline V gene sequence: CDR1 SEHNR, CDR2 FQNEAQ (reference sequence). In DNA form, the CDR3 reads TGTGCCAGCAGTGACACCCTAGCGGGGATTTGCGAGCAGTACTTC. Translating it yields CASSDTLAGICEQYF.

At least ten counts were recorded for this clonotype. The V gene is TRBV6-5, the J gene TRBJ1-1; D might be TRBD1 (5 bases). Trimming took off 0 bases at V and 10 bases at J, with 9 bases between the two ends. Germline CDR1 and CDR2: MNHEY and SVGAGI. The CDR3 runs 12 residues. The CDR3 nucleotides are TGTGCCAGCAGTTACTCAGATGGGGCAGCTTTCTTT. Encoded protein: CASSYSDGAAFF.

This clonotype was counted at least ten times. This chain joins TRBV6-2 or TRBV6-3 and TRBJ1-5; 7 positions match TRBD1. The CDR3 spans 17 residues. The germline CDR1 and CDR2 sequences are MNHEY and SVGEGT. The junction had 15 bases not matched to a gene; V was cut back by 6 bases and J by 4 bases. The CDR3 here is CASSTSSGGTANQPQHF. In DNA form, the CDR3 reads TGTGCCAGCAGCACATCCTCCGGCGGGACAGCTAATCAGCCCCAGCATTTT.

This clonotype was picked up many times. The chain uses TRBV28 and TRBJ2-5; possibly TRBD1 for D (6 bases). The germline gives CDR1 MDHEN, CDR2 SYDVKM. V was pared by 5 bases and J by 0 bases, with 25 bases between. The CDR3 consists of 19 residues. DNA of the CDR3: TGTGCCAGCAGTGACGTAGGGATCGGGTTAAAGGGGGACCAAGAGACCCAGTACTTC. This encodes CASSDVGIGLKGDQETQYF.

This clonotype was seen repeatedly, ten times or more. This chain links TRBV30 with TRBJ2-3, with D hard to call. In germline, CDR1 is GTSNPN, CDR2 SVGIG (reference sequence). V lost 2 bases to trimming and J lost 1 base, with 4 bases between them. The CDR3 totals 12 residues. The CDR3, as DNA: TGTGCCTGGAGTTTCGGCACAGATACGCAGTATTTT. Its translation: CAWSFGTDTQYF.

This clonotype was found many times. The rearrangement joins TRBV28 to TRBJ2-7; TRBD1 is a possible D gene (6 bases). CDR1 and CDR2 from the germline V gene are MDHEN and SYDVKM. The CDR3 contains 15 residues. V was cut by 6 bases and J by 3 bases, with 18 bases left in between. The chain's CDR3 is CASRIRQAPGYEQYF. CDR3 in DNA: TGTGCCAGCAGAATCCGACAGGCTCCTGGCTACGAGCAGTACTTC.

In its sample, this clonotype was seen many times. V is TRBV6-6 and J is TRBJ2-5; D might be TRBD2 (5 bases). The CDR3 spans 13 residues. Trimming stripped 2 bases from V and 5 bases from J, with 9 bases between. Germline V CDR1 and CDR2: MNHNY, SVGAGI (reference sequence). CDR3 residues: CASSYPEAETQYF. As DNA, the CDR3 is TGTGCCAGCAGTTACCCGGAGGCTGAGACCCAGTACTTC.

This clonotype was observed at least ten times. This chain uses TRBV9 with TRBJ2-7; 13 bases agree with TRBD2. The length of the CDR3 is 14 residues. Germline V gives CDR1 SGDLS, CDR2 YYNGEE. The ends lost 3 bases at V and 9 bases at J; junction bases unmatched: 6. CDR3 bases: TGTGCCAGCAGCGCCGGGACTAGCGGGGAAGGGCAGTACTTC. Translating it yields CASSAGTSGEGQYF.

This clonotype has at least ten counts. The rearrangement joins TRBV7-8 to TRBJ2-3, with 10 bases lining up with TRBD2. Germline values: CDR1 SGHVS, CDR2 FQNEAQ. The CDR3 consists of 18 residues. V lost 2 bases and J lost 0; bases outside the gene matches: 8. The CDR3 DNA is TGTGCCAGCAGCTTACGGGGTAGCGGGGGGCCTAGCACAGATACGCAGTATTTT. Residues: CASSLRGSGGPSTDTQYF.

This chain connects TRBV20-1 to TRBJ1-4; D is uncertain. CDR1 and CDR2 from the germline V gene are DFQATT and SNEGSKA (reference sequence). Trimming left V 3 bases short and J 1 base short, with 9 bases between. CDR3 size: 14 residues. The CDR3 loop is CSARRHGTNEKLFF. CDR3 nucleotides: TGCAGTGCTAGGCGGCATGGAACTAATGAAAAACTGTTTTTT.

This clonotype was seen ten or more times. The chain combines TRBV15 with TRBJ2-4; TRBD1 matches 7 bases. Germline loops: CDR1 LNHNV, CDR2 YYDKDF (reference sequence). There are 20 residues in the CDR3. The V segment lost 4 bases and the J segment 0 bases; nucleotides outside the gene matches: 18. CDR3 nucleotide sequence: TGTGCCACCAGCATACTCCTCAGAGAGGGGACAGAGCTAGCCAAAAACATTCAGTACTTC. Encoded protein: CATSILLREGTELAKNIQYF. Using reference TRBV15 and TRBJ2-4 for the parts outside the CDR3, the full variable domain is DAMVIQNPRYQVTQFGKPVTLSCSQTLNHNVMYWYQQKSSQAPKLLFHYYDKDFNNEADTPDNFQSRRPNTSFCFLDIRSPGLGDTAMYLCATSILLREGTELAKNIQYFGAGTRLSVL.

This clonotype was found once. The V call is TRBV9, the J call TRBJ2-1, with 9 bases lining up with TRBD2. Trimming took 3 bases from V and 7 from J; bases not matched to a gene: 5. The CDR3 covers 14 residues. The germline V gene has CDR1 SGDLS and CDR2 YYNGEE. CDR3 sequence (DNA): TGTGCCAGCAGCGGACTAGCGGAGAAGAATGAGCAGTTCTTC. Protein sequence: CASSGLAEKNEQFF.

This clonotype was counted ten times or more. The rearrangement joins TRBV28 to TRBJ2-5; the match to TRBD2 covers 9 bases. From germline, CDR1 is MDHEN and CDR2 SYDVKM. V trimming: 2 bases; J trimming: 6 bases; junction bases outside the gene matches: 10. The CDR3 extends over 16 amino acids. In nucleotides, the CDR3 is TGTGCCAGCAGTTTAGACAGCGGGGGGTCCCGAAAGACCCAGTACTTC. Translated, it gives CASSLDSGGSRKTQYF.

This clonotype was detected ten times or more. The V and J genes are TRBV11-3 and TRBJ1-1; no definite D call. The ends were cut back, 3 bases at V and 5 bases at J, with 10 bases in the middle. The CDR3 is made up of 13 amino acids. Germline CDR1 and CDR2: SGHNT and YENEEA. The CDR3 sequence is CASSFWVGTEAFF. The CDR3 DNA reads TGTGCCAGCAGCTTTTGGGTCGGTACTGAAGCTTTCTTT.

This clonotype was picked up many times. The chain joins TRBV12-3 or TRBV12-4 to TRBJ2-5; 7 positions match TRBD1. The trim removed 3 bases at V and 3 bases at J, leaving 10 bases unmatched. CDR3 length: 16 amino acids. As DNA, the CDR3 is TGTGCCAGCAGTTTTTCTCCAAAGGGGGCGGAAGAGACCCAGTACTTC. Encoded protein: CASSFSPKGAEETQYF.

This clonotype appeared many times. The genes are TRBV2 and TRBJ2-3; D possibly uses TRBD1 or TRBD2 (6 bases each). In germline, CDR1 is SNHLY, CDR2 FYNNEI. The V end was cut by 8 bases, the J end by 4 bases, with 19 bases between. CDR3 length: 15 amino acids. The CDR3 loop reads CASVGRGPNSDTQYF. CDR3 sequence (DNA): TGTGCCAGCGTGGGACGGGGGCCCAACTCAGATACGCAGTATTTT.

This clonotype was detected a few times. This chain uses TRBV20-1 with TRBJ1-5; D might be TRBD1 (5 bases). Germline loops: CDR1 DFQATT, CDR2 SNEGSKA (reference sequence). V shed 3 bases and J shed 0 bases, with 15 bases lying between them. The CDR3 is 16 amino acids. The CDR3 reads CSARGQGVYSNQPQHF. The CDR3 DNA reads as TGCAGTGCTAGGGGTCAGGGAGTCTATAGCAATCAGCCCCAGCATTTT.

DNA for the CDR3: TGTGCCAGCAAATCAAGGTCAGAAGACGAGCAGTACTTC. It codes for CASKSRSEDEQYF. This chain uses TRBV6-2 or TRBV6-3 with TRBJ2-7; D is unclear. From germline, CDR1 is MNHEY and CDR2 SVGEGT. Trimming removed 7 bases from V and 5 bases from J, with 15 bases in between. This CDR3 has 13 residues.

This clonotype was counted at least ten times. V usage is TRBV27 and J usage is TRBJ2-1; 9 bases match TRBD1. V lost 0 bases, J lost 8 bases, and 11 bases stayed unmatched. CDR1 and CDR2 (germline): MNHEY, SMNVEV (reference sequence). This CDR3 is built from 17 residues. Here the CDR3 DNA reads TGTGCCAGCAGTTTATCAGAGGGGGACAGGGATTCCGATGAGCAGTTCTTC. Its translation: CASSLSEGDRDSDEQFF.

In this sample, this clonotype turned up many times. The chain joins TRBV2 to TRBJ2-3; TRBD2 matches 9 bases. Germline V lookup: CDR1 SNHLY, CDR2 FYNNEI. The CDR3 loop spans 16 amino acids. With 1 base clipped from V and 3 bases from J, the junction kept 5 bases outside the gene matches. CDR3 loop: CASSEVAGELTDTQYF. In DNA, the CDR3 is TGTGCCAGCAGTGAAGTAGCGGGGGAACTTACAGATACGCAGTATTTT.

This clonotype was counted many times. This chain connects TRBV20-1 to TRBJ1-3; the D is unclear. The V end lost 5 bases, the J end lost 0 bases, and 8 bases lay between the germline ends. Germline V CDR1 and CDR2: DFQATT, SNEGSKA (reference sequence). This CDR3 region has 13 residues. In DNA form, the CDR3 reads TGCAGTGCTGACACTCCCTCTGGAAACACCATATATTTT. This sequence encodes CSADTPSGNTIYF.

This clonotype occurred many times. In DNA, the CDR3 is TGCGCCAGCAGCCGGGACAGCCTGAACACTGAAGCTTTCTTT. It specifies CASSRDSLNTEAFF. V gene TRBV5-1 combines with J gene TRBJ1-1; 7 bases map to TRBD1. There are 14 residues in the CDR3. V lost 4 bases and J lost 0; bases outside the gene matches: 3. In germline, CDR1 is SGHRS, CDR2 YFSETQ.

The genes are TRBV7-3 and TRBJ2-1, with D uncertain. Germline assignment: CDR1 SGHTA and CDR2 FQGTGA. V lost 8 bases to trimming and J lost 0 bases, with 14 bases between them. The CDR3 runs 15 residues. The CDR3 loop is CASPVGRSSYNEQFF. The CDR3 DNA is TGTGCCAGCCCCGTGGGCCGGAGCTCCTACAATGAGCAGTTCTTC. Looking up the rest from reference TRBV7-3 and TRBJ2-1 gives the full variable domain: GAGVSQTPSNKVTEKGKYVELRCDPISGHTALYWYRQSLGQGPEFLIYFQGTGAADDSGLPNDRFFAVRPEGSVSTLKIQRTERGDSAVYLCASPVGRSSYNEQFFGPGTRLTVL.

This clonotype was counted many times. The chain employs TRBV18 and TRBJ1-2; D gene ambiguous. Germline CDR1 KGHSH, CDR2 LQKENI. Between the trimmed V and J ends, which lost 3 bases and 4 bases, there was a span of 9 bases. The CDR3 has 13 residues. The CDR3 nucleotides read TGTGCCAGCTCACCCGACGGCGCCTATGGCTACACCTTC. This gives the protein CASSPDGAYGYTF.

This clonotype was picked up many times. This chain uses TRBV12-3 or TRBV12-4 with TRBJ1-1, with 11 bases identical to TRBD1. The trim removed 10 bases at V and 0 bases at J, leaving 19 bases unmatched. The CDR3 sequence is 19 residues long. CDR3 region: CATRTGGSKPDLMNTEAFF. The DNA of the CDR3 is TGTGCCACCAGGACAGGGGGCTCTAAACCTGACCTCATGAACACTGAAGCTTTCTTT.